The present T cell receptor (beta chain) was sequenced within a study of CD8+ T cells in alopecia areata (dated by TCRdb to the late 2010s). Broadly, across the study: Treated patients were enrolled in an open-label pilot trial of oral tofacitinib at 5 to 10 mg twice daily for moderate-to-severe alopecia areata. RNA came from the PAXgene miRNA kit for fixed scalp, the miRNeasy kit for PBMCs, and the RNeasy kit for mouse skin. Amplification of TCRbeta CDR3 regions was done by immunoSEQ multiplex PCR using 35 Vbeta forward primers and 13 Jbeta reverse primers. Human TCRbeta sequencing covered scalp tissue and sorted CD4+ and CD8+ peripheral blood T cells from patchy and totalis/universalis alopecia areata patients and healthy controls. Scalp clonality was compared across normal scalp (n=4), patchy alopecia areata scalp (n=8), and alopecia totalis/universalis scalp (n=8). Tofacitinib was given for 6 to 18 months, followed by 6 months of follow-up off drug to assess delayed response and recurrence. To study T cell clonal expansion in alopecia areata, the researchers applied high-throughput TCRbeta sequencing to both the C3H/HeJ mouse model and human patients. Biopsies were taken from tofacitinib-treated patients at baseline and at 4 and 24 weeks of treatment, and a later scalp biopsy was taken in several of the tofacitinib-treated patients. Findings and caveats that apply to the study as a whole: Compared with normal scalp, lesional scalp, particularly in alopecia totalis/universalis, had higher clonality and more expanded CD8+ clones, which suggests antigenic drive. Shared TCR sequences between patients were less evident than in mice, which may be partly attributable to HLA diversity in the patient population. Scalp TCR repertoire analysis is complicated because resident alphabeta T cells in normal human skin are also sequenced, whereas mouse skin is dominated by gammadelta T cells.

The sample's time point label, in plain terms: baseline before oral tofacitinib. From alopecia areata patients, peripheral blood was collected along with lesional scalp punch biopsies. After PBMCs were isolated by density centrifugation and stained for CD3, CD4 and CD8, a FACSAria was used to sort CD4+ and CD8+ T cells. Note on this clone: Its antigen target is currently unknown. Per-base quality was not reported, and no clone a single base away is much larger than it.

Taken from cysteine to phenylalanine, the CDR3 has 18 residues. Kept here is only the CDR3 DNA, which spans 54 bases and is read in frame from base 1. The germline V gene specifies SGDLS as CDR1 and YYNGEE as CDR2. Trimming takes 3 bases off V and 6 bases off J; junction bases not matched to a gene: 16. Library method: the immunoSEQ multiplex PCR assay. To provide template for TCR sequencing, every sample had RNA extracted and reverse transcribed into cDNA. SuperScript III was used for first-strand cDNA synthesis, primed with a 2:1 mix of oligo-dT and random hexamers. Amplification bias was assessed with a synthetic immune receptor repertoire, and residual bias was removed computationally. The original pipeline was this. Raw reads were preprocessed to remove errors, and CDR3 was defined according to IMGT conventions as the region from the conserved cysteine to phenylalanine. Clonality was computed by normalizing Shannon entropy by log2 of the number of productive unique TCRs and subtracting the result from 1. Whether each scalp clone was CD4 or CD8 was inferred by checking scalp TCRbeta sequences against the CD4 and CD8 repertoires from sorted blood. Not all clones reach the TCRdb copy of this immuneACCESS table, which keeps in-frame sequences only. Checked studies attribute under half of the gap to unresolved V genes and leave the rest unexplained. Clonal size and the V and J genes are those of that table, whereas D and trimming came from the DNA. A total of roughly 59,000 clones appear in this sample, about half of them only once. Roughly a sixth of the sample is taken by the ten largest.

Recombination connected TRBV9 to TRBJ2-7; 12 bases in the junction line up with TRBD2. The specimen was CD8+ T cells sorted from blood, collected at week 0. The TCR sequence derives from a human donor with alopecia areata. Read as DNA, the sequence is TGTGCCAGCAGCGCGGGAGGGTCTAGCGGGAGGGCCGGACTCGAGCAGTACTTC. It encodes CASSAGGSSGRAGLEQYF.